A single sample gave rise to the 20 T cell receptor beta chains below, sequenced in a study of cytomegalovirus exposure and HLA in healthy donors. PCR used 60 Vbeta primers and 13 Jbeta primers. This table comes from immunoSEQ multiplex PCR, and its TCRdb copy is limited to in-frame clones, with some not included. Of about 76,000 clones listed, 79% are singletons. Sequencing was done on a sample of PBMCs. The receptors stem from a man under 40 in good health and CMV-seronegative.

The rearrangement joins TRBV4-3 to TRBJ2-1; 9 nucleotides align to TRBD2. V was pared by 0 bases and J by 9 bases, with 9 bases of the junction left unmatched. The CDR3 has 16 amino acids. Germline V lookup: CDR1 LGHNA, CDR2 YSLEER. CDR3: CASSQESLAGAGEQFF. Here the CDR3 DNA reads TGCGCCAGCAGCCAAGAGAGTTTAGCGGGAGCGGGTGAGCAGTTCTTC.

The gene calls are TRBV10-3 and TRBJ2-1; D unclear. CDR1 and CDR2 (germline): ENHRY, SYGVKD. This CDR3 contains 13 residues. V shed 7 bases and J shed 5 bases, with 12 bases lying between them. CDR3 bases: TGTGCCATCACTACCGACAAGGACAATGAGCAGTTCTTC. Protein: CAITTDKDNEQFF.

This sequence joins TRBV7-2 and TRBJ2-7; the match to TRBD2 covers 9 bases. Trimming at V came to 3 bases and at J to 2 bases, leaving 5 bases not matched to a gene. Germline lookup yields CDR1 SGHTA and CDR2 FQGNSA. The CDR3 covers 15 residues. The CDR3 nucleotides read TGTGCCAGCAGCTTGGTACTAGCGGGTGCCTACGAGCAGTACTTC. It specifies CASSLVLAGAYEQYF. Combining the CDR3 with reference TRBV7-2 and TRBJ2-7 gives the whole variable domain GAGVSQSPSNKVTEKGKDVELRCDPISGHTALYWYRQSLGQGLEFLIYFQGNSAPDKSGLPSDRFSAERTGGSVSTLTIQRTQQEDSAVYLCASSLVLAGAYEQYFGPGTRLTVT.

CDR3 in amino acids: CASGLVDPGQDLDTEAFF. Here the CDR3 DNA reads TGTGCTAGTGGTTTGGTTGACCCGGGACAGGATTTGGACACTGAAGCTTTCTTT. This rearrangement joins TRBV12-5 to TRBJ1-1, with 8 bases lining up with TRBD1. CDR3 length: 18 residues. Trimming took 0 bases from V and 3 from J; bases not matched to a gene: 12. The V gene's germline CDR1 is LGHNT and CDR2 FRNRAP.

The CDR3 DNA is TGCGCCAGCAGCTTGGGTCAGCAGGGACCCCTCCACTTT. This codes for CASSLGQQGPLHF. This sequence joins TRBV5-1 and TRBJ1-6; a weak D match, TRBD1 (5 bases). The CDR3 length is 13 residues. Germline values: CDR1 SGHRS, CDR2 YFSETQ. V was clipped by 0 bases and J by 12 bases, with 10 bases between them.

The rearrangement uses TRBV7-9 and TRBJ2-7, with D possibly TRBD2 on 6 matching bases. Germline-derived CDR1 and CDR2 are SEHNR and FQNEAQ (reference sequence). V was trimmed by 8 bases and J by 6 bases, leaving 11 bases between them. The CDR3 is 11 residues long. For the CDR3, the DNA is TGTGCCAGCCGAGCCGGGGGCGAGCAGTACTTC. It yields the protein CASRAGGEQYF. The variable domain in full, completed from reference TRBV7-9 and TRBJ2-7, reads DTGVSQNPRHKITKRGQNVTFRCDPISEHNRLYWYRQTLGQGPEFLTYFQNEAQLEKSRLLSDRFSAERPKGSFSTLEIQRTEQGDSAMYLCASRAGGEQYFGPGTRLTVT.

The rearrangement uses TRBV14 and TRBJ2-3; TRBD2 is a possible D gene (6 bases). Trimming removed 4 bases at V and 4 bases at J, with 15 bases between. The CDR3 runs to 15 residues. The germline V gene encodes CDR1 SGHDN and CDR2 FVKESK. The CDR3 DNA is TGTGCCAGCAGCCCCCGGGAGACGGTCGCAGATACGCAGTATTTT. Translation: CASSPRETVADTQYF.

The chain has TRBV19 and TRBJ2-7; 9 bases fit TRBD1. Germline CDR1 is LNHDA and CDR2 is SQIVND (reference sequence). There are 13 residues in the CDR3. J was trimmed by 4 bases and V by 9 bases; bases with no gene match: 7. CDR3 region: CASSGQGFYEQYF. The CDR3 DNA follows: TGTGCCAGCTCGGGACAGGGTTTTTACGAGCAGTACTTC. The full variable domain, in which reference TRBV19 and TRBJ2-7 provide the parts outside the CDR3, is DGGITQSPKYLFRKEGQNVTLSCEQNLNHDAMYWYRQDPGQGLRLIYYSQIVNDFQKGDIAEGYSVSREKKESFPLTVTSAQKNPTAFYLCASSGQGFYEQYFGPGTRLTVT.

V and J are TRBV7-2 and TRBJ1-5, with 9 bases fitting TRBD1. The V and J ends lost 0 bases and 3 bases, in that order; junction bases with no gene match: 3. Germline assignment: CDR1 SGHTA and CDR2 FQGNSA. The CDR3 is 16 residues long. The CDR3 loop reads CASSLAGTGYNQPQHF. DNA of the CDR3: TGTGCCAGCAGCTTAGCTGGGACAGGGTACAATCAGCCCCAGCATTTT.

The J gene is TRBJ2-3, the V gene TRBV11-2; a possible D gene is TRBD1 (7 bases). Germline CDR1 and CDR2: SGHAT and FQNNGV. Deletions cut 5 bases from V and 4 bases from J, with 25 bases between. The CDR3 sequence is 18 residues long. Here the CDR3 reads CASSRNVGGQLPPDTQYF. The CDR3 DNA sequence: TGTGCCAGCAGCCGGAACGTGGGGGGACAGCTACCCCCAGATACGCAGTATTTT.

In this sample, this clone turned up a few times. The chain combines TRBV7-9 with TRBJ1-1, with D unclear. Trimming shortened V by 5 bases and J by 4 bases, and 14 bases separated the two germline ends. Germline CDR1 SEHNR, CDR2 FQNEAQ (reference sequence). The CDR3 is 14 residues long. The CDR3 nucleotides read TGTGCCAGCAGCCCCCACTCGTCGCTCACTGAAGCTTTCTTT. This translates into CASSPHSSLTEAFF.

The chain uses TRBV5-1 and TRBJ2-1; TRBD2 agrees at 8 bases. With 1 base clipped from V and 6 bases from J, the junction kept 6 bases outside the gene matches. CDR1 and CDR2 from the germline V gene are SGHRS and YFSETQ. The CDR3 is 15 amino acids. The DNA of the CDR3 is TGCGCCAGCAGCTTGACTAGCGGAGTGGGCAATGAGCAGTTCTTC. Amino acid sequence: CASSLTSGVGNEQFF.

The rearrangement uses TRBV30 and TRBJ1-6; D is unresolved. With 0 bases removed from V and 7 bases from J, the gap between germline ends came to 10 bases. The CDR3 sequence is 14 residues long. The germline V gene encodes CDR1 GTSNPN and CDR2 SVGIG (reference sequence). CDR3 DNA sequence: TGTGCCTGGAGTGTAACTGTCAACAATTCACCCCTCCACTTT. It specifies CAWSVTVNNSPLHF.

As to this clone: One junction end disagrees with the germline gene, perhaps due to a read error. The chain is built from TRBV7-2 and TRBJ2-7, with a possible D match to TRBD2 (6 bases). The CDR3 contains 12 residues. Germline values: CDR1 SGHTA, CDR2 FQGNSA. Here the CDR3 DNA reads TGTGCCAGCAGCTTAGATGTGGGGACTCCTCACTTC. Amino acid sequence: CASSLDVGTPHF.

Of note for this clone: Relative to the germline gene, one junction end is altered; a read error may explain this. The chain carries TRBV2 and TRBJ1-6, with 8 bases aligning to TRBD1. Germline values: CDR1 SNHLY, CDR2 FYNNEI. The CDR3 extends over 15 amino acids. Here the CDR3 reads CPSGRQGAVNSPLHF. The DNA of the CDR3 is TGTCCCAGCGGGCGGCAGGGGGCGGTTAATTCACCCCTCCACTTT.

This clone turned up a few times. The V and J genes are TRBV6-1 and TRBJ1-4; no clear D. CDR1 and CDR2 from the germline V gene are MNHNS and SASEGT. The V end was cut by 8 bases, the J end by 5 bases, with 3 bases between. CDR3 length: 10 amino acids. CDR3 nucleotide sequence: TGTGCCAGCTTAAATGAAAAACTGTTTTTT. Translated: CASLNEKLFF.

This rearrangement joins TRBV10-3 to TRBJ1-1; unclear D gene. In germline, CDR1 is ENHRY, CDR2 SYGVKD. Trimming left V 5 bases short and J 0 bases short, with 10 bases between. This CDR3 is built from 14 residues. CDR3 sequence (DNA): TGTGCCATCAGTTTAAACCAGATGAACACTGAAGCTTTCTTT. Protein: CAISLNQMNTEAFF.

The DNA of the CDR3 is TGTGCCAGCAGTTCAACGACAGGTATAGAGACCCAGTACTTC. This translates into CASSSTTGIETQYF. V gene TRBV27 combines with J gene TRBJ2-5; D is possibly TRBD1 (6 bases). The CDR3 has 14 residues. Trimming took 4 bases from V and 4 from J, leaving 13 bases between them. Germline CDR1 reads MNHEY; CDR2 reads SMNVEV (reference sequence).

The gene calls are TRBV14 and TRBJ1-1; possible D gene TRBD1, 5 bases. The V gene lost 4 bases and the J gene lost 1 base, with 13 bases spanning the gap. The germline gives CDR1 SGHDN, CDR2 FVKESK. This CDR3 spans 15 amino acids. The CDR3 nucleotides are TGTGCCAGCAGCCCCGGGGGTTTAGGGAACACTGAAGCTTTCTTT. Translating it yields CASSPGGLGNTEAFF.

The chain joins TRBV6-5 to TRBJ1-2, with D possibly matching TRBD1 (6 bases). CDR3 size: 13 residues. The germline V gene encodes CDR1 MNHEY and CDR2 SVGAGI. V gave up 5 bases and J gave up 8 bases, with 15 bases separating them. The CDR3 DNA follows: TGTGCCAGCAGTCGCCGGGGCCAGGGGGGCTACACCTTC. Translation: CASSRRGQGGYTF.